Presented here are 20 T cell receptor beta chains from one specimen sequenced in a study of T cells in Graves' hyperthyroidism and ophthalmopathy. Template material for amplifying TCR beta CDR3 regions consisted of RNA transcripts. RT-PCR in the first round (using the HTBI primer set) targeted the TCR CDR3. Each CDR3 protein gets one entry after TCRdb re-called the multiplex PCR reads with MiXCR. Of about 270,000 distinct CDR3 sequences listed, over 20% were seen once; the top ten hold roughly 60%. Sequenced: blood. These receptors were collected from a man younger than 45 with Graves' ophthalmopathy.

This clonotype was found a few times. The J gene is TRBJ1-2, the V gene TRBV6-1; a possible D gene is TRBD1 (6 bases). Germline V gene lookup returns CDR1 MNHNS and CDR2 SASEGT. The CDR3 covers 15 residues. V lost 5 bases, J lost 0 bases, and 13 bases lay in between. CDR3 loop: CASSYGGRPNYGYTF. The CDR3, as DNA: TGTGCCAGCAGTTATGGGGGCAGACCTAACTATGGCTACACCTTC.

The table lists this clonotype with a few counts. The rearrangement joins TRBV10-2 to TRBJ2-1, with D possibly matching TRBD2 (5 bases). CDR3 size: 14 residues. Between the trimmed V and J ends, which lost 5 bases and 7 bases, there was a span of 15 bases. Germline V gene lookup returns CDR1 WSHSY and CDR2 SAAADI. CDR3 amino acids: CASSLAISGNEQFF. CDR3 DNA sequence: TGCGCCAGCAGTCTCGCTATCTCGGGGAATGAGCAGTTCTTC.

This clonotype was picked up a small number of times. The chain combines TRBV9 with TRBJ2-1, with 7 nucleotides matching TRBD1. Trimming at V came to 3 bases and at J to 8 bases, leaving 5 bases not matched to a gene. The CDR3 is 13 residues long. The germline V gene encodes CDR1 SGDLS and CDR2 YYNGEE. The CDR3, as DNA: TGTGCCAGCAGCGGCACAGGGGCGGATGAGCAGTTCTTC. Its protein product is CASSGTGADEQFF.

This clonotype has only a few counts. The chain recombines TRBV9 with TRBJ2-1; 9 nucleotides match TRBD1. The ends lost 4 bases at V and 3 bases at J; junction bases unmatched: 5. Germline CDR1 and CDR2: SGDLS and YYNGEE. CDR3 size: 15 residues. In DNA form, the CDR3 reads TGTGCCAGCAGCCTCCTGACAGGGGGCTACAATGAGCAGTTCTTC. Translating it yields CASSLLTGGYNEQFF. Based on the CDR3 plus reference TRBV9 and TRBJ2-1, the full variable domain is DSGVTQTPKHLITATGQRVTLRCSPRSGDLSVYWYQQSLDQGLQFLIQYYNGEERAKGNILERFSAQQFPDLHSELNLSSLELGDSALYFCASSLLTGGYNEQFFGPGTRLTVL.

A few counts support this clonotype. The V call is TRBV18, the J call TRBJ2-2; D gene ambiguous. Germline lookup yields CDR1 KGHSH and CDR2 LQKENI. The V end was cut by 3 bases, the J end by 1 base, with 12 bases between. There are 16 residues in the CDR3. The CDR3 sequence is CASSPQAAWNTGELFF. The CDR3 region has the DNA TGTGCCAGCTCACCCCAGGCAGCGTGGAACACCGGGGAGCTGTTTTTT.

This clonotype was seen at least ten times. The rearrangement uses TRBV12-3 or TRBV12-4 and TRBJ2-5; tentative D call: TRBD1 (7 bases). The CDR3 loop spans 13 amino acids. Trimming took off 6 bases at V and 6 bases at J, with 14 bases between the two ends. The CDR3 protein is CASSPTGRQTQYF. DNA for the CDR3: TGTGCCAGCAGCCCGACAGGGAGGCAGACCCAGTACTTC.

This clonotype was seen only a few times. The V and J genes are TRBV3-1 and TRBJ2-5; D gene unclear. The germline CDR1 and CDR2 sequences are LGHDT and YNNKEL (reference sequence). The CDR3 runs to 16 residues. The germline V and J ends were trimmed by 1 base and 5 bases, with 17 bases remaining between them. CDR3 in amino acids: CASSQARVGATETQYF. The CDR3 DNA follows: TGTGCCAGCAGCCAAGCAAGGGTTGGAGCGACGGAGACCCAGTACTTC.

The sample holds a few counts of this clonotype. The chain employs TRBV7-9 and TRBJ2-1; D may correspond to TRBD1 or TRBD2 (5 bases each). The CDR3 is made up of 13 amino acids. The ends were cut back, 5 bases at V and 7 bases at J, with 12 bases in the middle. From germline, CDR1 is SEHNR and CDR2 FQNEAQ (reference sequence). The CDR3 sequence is CASSTQGVNEQFF. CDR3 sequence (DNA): TGTGCCAGCAGCACTCAGGGAGTGAATGAGCAGTTCTTC.

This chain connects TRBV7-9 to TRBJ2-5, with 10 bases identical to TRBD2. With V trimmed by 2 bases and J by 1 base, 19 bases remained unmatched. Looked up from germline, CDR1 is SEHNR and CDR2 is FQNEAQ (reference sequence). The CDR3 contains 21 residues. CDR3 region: CASSLRGAEGLAGVPQETQYF. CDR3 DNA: TGTGCCAGCAGCTTAAGGGGGGCCGAGGGCCTAGCGGGAGTCCCCCAAGAGACCCAGTACTTC.

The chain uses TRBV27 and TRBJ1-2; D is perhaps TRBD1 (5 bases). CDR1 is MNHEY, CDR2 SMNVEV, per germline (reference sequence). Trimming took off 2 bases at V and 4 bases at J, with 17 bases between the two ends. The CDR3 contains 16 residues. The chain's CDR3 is CASSLRHPDSFYGYTF. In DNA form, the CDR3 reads TGTGCCAGCAGTTTACGCCATCCTGACAGTTTCTATGGCTACACCTTC.

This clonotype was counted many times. CDR3: CATSDPRDRGDYEQYF. CDR3 nucleotide sequence: TGTGCCACCAGTGACCCCCGGGACAGGGGTGACTACGAGCAGTACTTC. The rearrangement uses TRBV24-1 and TRBJ2-7, with 10 nucleotides matching TRBD1. J gave up 3 bases and V 4 bases, and 8 bases lay outside the gene matches. Per germline, CDR1 KGHDR and CDR2 SFDVKD. This CDR3 is 16 amino acids long.

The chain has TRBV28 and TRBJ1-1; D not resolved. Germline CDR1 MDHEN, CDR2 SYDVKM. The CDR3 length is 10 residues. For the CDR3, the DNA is TGTGCAACCCATTACACTGAAGCTTTCTTT. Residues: CATHYTEAFF.

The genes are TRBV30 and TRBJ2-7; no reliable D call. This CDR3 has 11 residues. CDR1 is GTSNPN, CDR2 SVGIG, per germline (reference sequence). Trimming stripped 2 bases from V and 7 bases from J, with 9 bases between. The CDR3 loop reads CAWSLAQEQYF. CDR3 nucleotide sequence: TGTGCCTGGAGTTTGGCCCAAGAGCAGTACTTC. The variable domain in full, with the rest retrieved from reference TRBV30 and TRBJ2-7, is SQTIHQWPATLVQPVGSPLSLECTVEGTSNPNLYWYRQAAGRGLQLLFYSVGIGQISSEVPQNLSASRPQDRQFILSSKKLLLSDSGFYLCAWSLAQEQYFGPGTRLTVT.

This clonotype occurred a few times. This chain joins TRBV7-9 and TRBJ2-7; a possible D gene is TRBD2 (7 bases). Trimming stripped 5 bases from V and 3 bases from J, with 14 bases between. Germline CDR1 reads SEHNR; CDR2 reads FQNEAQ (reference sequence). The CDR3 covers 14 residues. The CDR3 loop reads CASSGGALNYEQYF. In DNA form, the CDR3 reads TGTGCCAGCAGCGGGGGGGCCCTAAACTACGAGCAGTACTTC.

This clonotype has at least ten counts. CDR3 amino acids: CASSPRTAARAQHF. The CDR3 coding sequence is TGTGCCAGCAGCCCCCGGACAGCCGCCCGGGCCCAGCATTTT. The chain employs TRBV2 and TRBJ1-5; TRBD1 might be the D (6 bases). The length of the CDR3 is 14 residues. Trimming shortened V by 6 bases and J by 11 bases, and 20 bases separated the two germline ends. The germline V gene encodes CDR1 SNHLY and CDR2 FYNNEI.

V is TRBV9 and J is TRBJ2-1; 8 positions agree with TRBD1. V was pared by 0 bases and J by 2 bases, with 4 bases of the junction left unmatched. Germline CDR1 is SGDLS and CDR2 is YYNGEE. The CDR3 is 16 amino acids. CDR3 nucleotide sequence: TGTGCCAGCAGCGTAGAGGGGACAGGTGCCTACAATGAGCAGTTCTTC. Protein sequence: CASSVEGTGAYNEQFF.

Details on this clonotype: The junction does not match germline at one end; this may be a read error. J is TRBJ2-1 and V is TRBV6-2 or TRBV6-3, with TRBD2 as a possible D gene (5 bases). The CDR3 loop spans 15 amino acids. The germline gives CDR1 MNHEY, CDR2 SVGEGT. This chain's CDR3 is CASSYGGGPYNERFF. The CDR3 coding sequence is TGTGCCAGCAGTTACGGCGGAGGACCTTACAATGAGCGGTTCTTC.

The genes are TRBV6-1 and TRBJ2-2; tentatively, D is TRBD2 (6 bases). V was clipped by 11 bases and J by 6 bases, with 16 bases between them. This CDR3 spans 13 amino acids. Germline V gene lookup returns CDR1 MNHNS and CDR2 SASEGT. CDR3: CACSRSGPGELFF. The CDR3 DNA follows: TGTGCCTGCTCGCGGAGCGGGCCCGGGGAGCTGTTTTTT.

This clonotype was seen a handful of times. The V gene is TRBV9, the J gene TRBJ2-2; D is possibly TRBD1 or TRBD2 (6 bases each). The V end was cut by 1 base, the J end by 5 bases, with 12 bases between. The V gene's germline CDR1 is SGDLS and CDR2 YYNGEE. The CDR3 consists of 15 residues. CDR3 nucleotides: TGTGCCAGCAGCGTACAAGGGGGGAGGACCGGGGAGCTGTTTTTT. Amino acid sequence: CASSVQGGRTGELFF.

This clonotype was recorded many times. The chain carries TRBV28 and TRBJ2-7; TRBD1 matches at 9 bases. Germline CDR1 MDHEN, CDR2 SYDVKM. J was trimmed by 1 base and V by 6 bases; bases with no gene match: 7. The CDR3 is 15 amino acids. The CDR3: CASRPRDRASYEQYF. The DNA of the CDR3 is TGTGCCAGCAGACCCCGGGACAGGGCGTCCTACGAGCAGTACTTC.